This TCR beta chain was identified in a study of blood T cell repertoires in COVID-19. Study-level information: Collection of acute and convalescent COVID-19 samples took place in the United States, Italy and Spain.

Germline V CDR1 and CDR2: KGHSH, LQKENI. The V segment lost 2 bases and the J segment 5 bases; nucleotides outside the gene matches: 4. This CDR3 has 14 residues. Participant age was roughly 18 to 90 years, and participants resided in fewer than 25 US areas. Participant reports of clinical history set cohort assignment. Donors in Cohort 3 who had recovered were those with two negative PCRs, healthcare professional clearance, or resolution of their symptoms. Clones were read by immunoSEQ multiplex PCR, and TCRdb kept only the in-frame ones, dropping some. This sample has over 150,000 clones; around 81% occur once, and the top ten carry around 7%.

The V call is TRBV18, the J call TRBJ1-1; 8 nucleotides match TRBD1. Material for sequencing was PBMCs or T cells enriched from blood (not recorded which). The sequence was obtained from a man aged 35 to 55 who had recovered from COVID-19. In nucleotides, the CDR3 is TGTGCCAGCTCACCAACAGGGGGTAAGACTGAAGCTTTCTTT. This codes for CASSPTGGKTEAFF.